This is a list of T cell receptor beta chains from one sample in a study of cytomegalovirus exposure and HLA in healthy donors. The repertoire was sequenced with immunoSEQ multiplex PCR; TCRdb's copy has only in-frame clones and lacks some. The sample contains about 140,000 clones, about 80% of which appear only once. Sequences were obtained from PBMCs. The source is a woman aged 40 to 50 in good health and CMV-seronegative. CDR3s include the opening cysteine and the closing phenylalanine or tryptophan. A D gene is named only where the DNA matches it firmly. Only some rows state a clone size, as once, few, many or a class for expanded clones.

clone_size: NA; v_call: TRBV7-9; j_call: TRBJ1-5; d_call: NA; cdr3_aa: CASSLLANQPQHF; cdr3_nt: TGTGCCAGCAGCTTATTAGCTAATCAGCCCCAGCATTTT
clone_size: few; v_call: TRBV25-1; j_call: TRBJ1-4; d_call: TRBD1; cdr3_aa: CASTTTGTANEKLFF; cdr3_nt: TGTGCCAGCACCACTACCGGGACAGCTAATGAAAAACTGTTTTTT
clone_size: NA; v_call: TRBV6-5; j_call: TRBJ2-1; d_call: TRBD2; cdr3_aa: CASSLTSGTRGSEQFF; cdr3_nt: TGTGCCAGCAGTTTGACCTCCGGGACTAGGGGAAGTGAGCAGTTCTTC
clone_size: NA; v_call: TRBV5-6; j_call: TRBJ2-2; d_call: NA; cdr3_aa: CASSGGGNTGELFF; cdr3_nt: TGTGCCAGCAGCGGTGGCGGAAACACCGGGGAGCTGTTTTTT
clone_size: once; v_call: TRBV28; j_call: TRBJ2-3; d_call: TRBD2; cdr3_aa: CASSPRTSGRADTQYF; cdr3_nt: TGTGCCAGCAGCCCCCGGACTAGCGGGAGGGCAGATACGCAGTATTTT
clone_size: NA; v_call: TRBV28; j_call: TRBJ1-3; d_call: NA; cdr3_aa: CASLGNTIYF; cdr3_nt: TGTGCCAGTCTGGGAAACACCATATATTTT
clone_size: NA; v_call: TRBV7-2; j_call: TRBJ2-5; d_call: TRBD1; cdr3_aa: CATNRGYQETQYF; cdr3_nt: TGTGCCACCAACAGGGGGTACCAAGAGACCCAGTACTTC
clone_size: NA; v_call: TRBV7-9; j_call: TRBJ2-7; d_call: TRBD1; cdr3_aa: CASGDSRGSYEQYF; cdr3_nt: TGTGCCAGTGGGGACAGTCGGGGCTCCTACGAGCAGTACTTC
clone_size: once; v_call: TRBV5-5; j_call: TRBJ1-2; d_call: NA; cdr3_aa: CASSLTLAALGYTF; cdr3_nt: TGTGCCAGCAGCCTGACACTCGCCGCTCTTGGCTACACCTTC
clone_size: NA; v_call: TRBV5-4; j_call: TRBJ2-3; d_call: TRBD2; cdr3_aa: CASSLAPSGKGDTQYF; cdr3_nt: TGTGCCAGCAGCTTGGCCCCTAGCGGGAAGGGAGATACGCAGTATTTT